These 17 T cell receptor beta chains were sequenced from one sample in a study of CD8+CD57+ T cells in acquired aplastic anemia. CDR3 and TCR beta VDJ profiling relied on genomic DNA as the template. One entry per CDR3 protein results from TCRdb running MiXCR on the reads. This sample has around 200,000 distinct CDR3 sequences; about half occur once, and the top ten carry under 2%. CD8+CD57+ cell expansion had been shown by flow cytometry in patients chosen for sequencing. Sequences were obtained from sorted CD4+, CD8+, or CD8+CD57+ T cells (not recorded which) from PBMCs. Receptor source: a human donor with aplastic anemia.

This sequence joins TRBV2 and TRBJ2-7; D is possibly TRBD1 (6 bases). V lost 4 bases, J lost 5 bases, and 15 bases lay in between. The CDR3 length is 14 residues. Looked up from germline, CDR1 is SNHLY and CDR2 is FYNNEI. This chain's CDR3 is CASSARTQGDEQYF. CDR3 in DNA: TGTGCCAGCAGTGCCCGAACACAGGGAGACGAGCAGTACTTC. The complete variable domain, with remaining parts taken from reference TRBV2 and TRBJ2-7, reads EPEVTQTPSHQVTQMGQEVILRCVPISNHLYFYWYRQILGQKVEFLVSFYNNEISEKSEIFDDQFSVERPDGSNFTLKIRSTKLEDSAMYFCASSARTQGDEQYFGPGTRLTVT.

This clonotype was seen more than once but under ten times. This may come from a read error, since a much larger clone is one base off. DNA for the CDR3: TGTGCCAGCAGTGGGGCTAGGGAGGACTATGGCTACACCTTC. This gives the protein CASSGAREDYGYTF. The chain couples TRBV9 to TRBJ1-2; D might be TRBD1 (5 bases). There are 14 residues in the CDR3. V shed 5 bases and J shed 3 bases, with 14 bases lying between them. Looked up from germline, CDR1 is SGDLS and CDR2 is YYNGEE.

Details on this clonotype: The junction shows a germline mismatch at one end, possibly a read error. This sequence joins TRBV10-3 and TRBJ1-1; the D gene is possibly TRBD1 (6 bases). CDR3 length: 14 amino acids. The germline CDR1 and CDR2 sequences are ENHRY and SYGVKD. The chain's CDR3 is CAISTTRGNTEAFF. The DNA for the CDR3 is TGTGCCATCAGTACTACTAGGGGGAACACTGAAGCTTTCTTC.

As for this clonotype: The DNA is omitted, as the CDR3 cannot be located on it reliably, and the CDR3 follows TCRdb's listing. This sequence joins TRBV2 and TRBJ2-7; no check of the table's D call, TRBD1, against the DNA was made. The germline gives CDR1 SNHLY, CDR2 FYNNEI. Including both end residues, the CDR3 is 10 amino acids long. The CDR3 reads CASSVGAGNF.

V is TRBV7-8 and J is TRBJ2-4, with D unresolved. The germline V gene encodes CDR1 SGHVS and CDR2 FQNEAQ. V shed 1 base and J shed 0 bases, with 10 bases lying between them. CDR3 length equals 16 residues. CDR3 region: CASSLDADLAKNIQYF. Written as DNA, the CDR3 is TGTGCCAGCAGCTTAGATGCTGACCTAGCCAAAAACATTCAGTACTTC. The full variable domain, with the rest looked up from reference TRBV7-8 and TRBJ2-4, is GAGVSQSPRYKVAKRGQDVALRCDPISGHVSLFWYQQALGQGPEFLTYFQNEAQLDKSGLPSDRFFAERPEGSVSTLKIQRTQQEDSAVYLCASSLDADLAKNIQYFGAGTRLSVL.

The table lists this clonotype with many counts. The chain uses TRBV9 and TRBJ2-7; maybe TRBD2 (5 bases). Trimming removed 5 bases at V and 6 bases at J, with 9 bases between. There are 11 residues in the CDR3. Germline CDR1 reads SGDLS; CDR2 reads YYNGEE. In nucleotides, the CDR3 is TGTGCCAGCAGTGCGGAGGCCGAGCAGTACTTC. Encoded protein: CASSAEAEQYF.

As concerns this clonotype: Since a much larger clone is just one base distant, this may be a read error. V and J are TRBV19 and TRBJ1-1; TRBD1 aligns across 7 bases. The CDR3 extends over 14 amino acids. V shed 6 bases, J shed 2 bases, and the junction held 6 bases outside the gene matches. Germline loops: CDR1 LNHDA, CDR2 SQIVND (reference sequence). The CDR3 nucleotides are TGTGCCAGTAGAGACGCAGGGGGAAACACTGAAGCTTTCTTT. Protein sequence: CASRDAGGNTEAFF.

The chain is built from TRBV20-1 and TRBJ1-2; possible D gene TRBD1, 5 bases. This CDR3 region has 16 residues. Germline lookup yields CDR1 DFQATT and CDR2 SNEGSKA (reference sequence). Trimming took off 0 bases at V and 4 bases at J, with 18 bases between the two ends. CDR3 residues: CSARESGTPGGYGYTF. In DNA form, the CDR3 reads TGCAGTGCTAGAGAGAGCGGGACTCCGGGAGGCTATGGCTACACCTTC.

There are many counts of this clonotype. The chain is built from TRBV29-1 and TRBJ2-7; the D gene is possibly TRBD1 (6 bases). Germline CDR1 SQVTM, CDR2 ANQGSEA. The length of the CDR3 is 14 residues. Trimming left V 6 bases short and J 5 bases short, with 20 bases between. As DNA, the CDR3 is TGCAGCGTACGACAGGCTCCCGAATCCCACGAGCAGTACTTC. Protein product: CSVRQAPESHEQYF.

The chain links TRBV9 to TRBJ2-1; possible D gene TRBD2, 6 bases. Germline V gives CDR1 SGDLS, CDR2 YYNGEE. Trimming removed 0 bases at V and 0 bases at J, with 7 bases between. CDR3 length: 15 amino acids. CDR3 DNA: TGTGCCAGCAGCGTAGAGACTAGCTCCTACAATGAGCAGTTCTTC. Protein: CASSVETSSYNEQFF.

The sample holds many counts of this clonotype. V and J are TRBV5-1 and TRBJ2-3, with D perhaps matching TRBD1 or TRBD2 (6 bases each). The length of the CDR3 is 14 residues. Germline CDR1 is SGHRS and CDR2 is YFSETQ. Trimming took 4 bases from V and 3 from J, leaving 12 bases between them. The CDR3 sequence: CASSPGGPTDTQYF. In nucleotides, the CDR3 is TGCGCCAGCAGCCCCGGGGGCCCAACAGATACGCAGTATTTT.

In its sample, this clonotype was seen many times. The rearrangement links TRBV20-1 to TRBJ2-3; 9 bases align to TRBD1. V lost 6 bases, J lost 4 bases, and 11 bases stayed unmatched. Per germline, CDR1 DFQATT and CDR2 SNEGSKA (reference sequence). The CDR3 runs to 15 residues. The CDR3, as DNA: TGCAGTGCCGAATCCGGACAGGGGATTGCAGATACGCAGTATTTT. Its translation is CSAESGQGIADTQYF.

The chain joins TRBV10-3 to TRBJ2-7; D not resolved. The V and J ends lost 6 bases and 0 bases respectively, with 12 bases between them. Germline loops: CDR1 ENHRY, CDR2 SYGVKD. This CDR3 is 14 amino acids long. The CDR3 DNA is TGTGCCATCAGCCCCCGTTTAGCCTCCTACGAGCAGTACTTC. Residues: CAISPRLASYEQYF.

A remark on this clonotype: The junction departs from the called germline gene at one end, perhaps through a read error. The chain is built from TRBV2 and TRBJ2-7; 7 bases are shared with TRBD2. The CDR3 extends over 13 amino acids. Germline-derived CDR1 and CDR2 are SNHLY and FYNNEI. CDR3 DNA: TGTGCCAGCAATGAAGCGGGATTAGACGAGCAGTACTTC. As protein: CASNEAGLDEQYF.

The chain couples TRBV29-1 to TRBJ2-3; 8 bases map to TRBD1. CDR1 is SQVTM, CDR2 ANQGSEA, per germline. V shed 7 bases, J shed 2 bases, and the junction held 8 bases outside the gene matches. This CDR3 contains 14 residues. The CDR3 sequence is CSGGTGLFTDTQYF. The CDR3 nucleotides are TGCAGCGGGGGGACAGGCCTATTCACAGATACGCAGTATTTT.

The gene calls are TRBV5-1 and TRBJ1-2; a weak D match, TRBD1 (5 bases). Between the trimmed V and J ends, which lost 1 base and 4 bases, there was a span of 14 bases. CDR1 and CDR2 from the germline V gene are SGHRS and YFSETQ. The CDR3 totals 15 residues. CDR3 residues: CASSLPGMDGYGYTF. CDR3 sequence (DNA): TGCGCCAGCAGCTTGCCAGGGATGGATGGCTATGGCTACACCTTC.

This rearrangement joins TRBV10-1 to TRBJ2-5; D is ambiguous. The CDR3 runs to 13 residues. Germline loops: CDR1 WNHNN, CDR2 SYGVQD (reference sequence). The germline V and J ends were trimmed by 8 bases and 3 bases, with 13 bases remaining between them. The CDR3 nucleotides read TGCGCCAGCTCCAGTCTGGGAAAAGAGACCCAGTACTTC. This gives the protein CASSSLGKETQYF.